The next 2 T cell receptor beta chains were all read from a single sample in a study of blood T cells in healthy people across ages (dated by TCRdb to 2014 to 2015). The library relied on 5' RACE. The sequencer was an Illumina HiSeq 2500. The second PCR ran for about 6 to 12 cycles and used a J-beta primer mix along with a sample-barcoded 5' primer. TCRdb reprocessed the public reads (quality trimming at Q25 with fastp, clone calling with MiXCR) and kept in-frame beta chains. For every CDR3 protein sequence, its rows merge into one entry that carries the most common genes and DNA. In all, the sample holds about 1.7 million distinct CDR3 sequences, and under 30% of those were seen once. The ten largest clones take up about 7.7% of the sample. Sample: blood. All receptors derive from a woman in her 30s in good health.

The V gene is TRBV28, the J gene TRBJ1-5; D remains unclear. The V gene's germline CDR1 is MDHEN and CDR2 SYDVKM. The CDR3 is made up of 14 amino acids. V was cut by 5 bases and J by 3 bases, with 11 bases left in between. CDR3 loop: CASSPPRLNQPQHF. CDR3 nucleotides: TGTGCCAGCAGTCCCCCACGGCTCAATCAGCCCCAGCATTTT. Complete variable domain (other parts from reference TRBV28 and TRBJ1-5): DVKVTQSSRYLVKRTGEKVFLECVQDMDHENMFWYRQDPGLGLRLIYFSYDVKMKEKGDIPEGYSVSREKKERFSLILESASTNQTSMYLCASSPPRLNQPQHFGDGTRLSIL.

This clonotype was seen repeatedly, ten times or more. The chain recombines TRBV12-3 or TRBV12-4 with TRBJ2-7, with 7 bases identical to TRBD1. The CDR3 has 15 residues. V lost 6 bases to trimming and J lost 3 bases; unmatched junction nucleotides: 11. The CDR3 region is CASSPSFRDSYEQYF. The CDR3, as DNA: TGTGCCAGCAGCCCTAGTTTCCGGGACAGCTACGAGCAGTACTTC.